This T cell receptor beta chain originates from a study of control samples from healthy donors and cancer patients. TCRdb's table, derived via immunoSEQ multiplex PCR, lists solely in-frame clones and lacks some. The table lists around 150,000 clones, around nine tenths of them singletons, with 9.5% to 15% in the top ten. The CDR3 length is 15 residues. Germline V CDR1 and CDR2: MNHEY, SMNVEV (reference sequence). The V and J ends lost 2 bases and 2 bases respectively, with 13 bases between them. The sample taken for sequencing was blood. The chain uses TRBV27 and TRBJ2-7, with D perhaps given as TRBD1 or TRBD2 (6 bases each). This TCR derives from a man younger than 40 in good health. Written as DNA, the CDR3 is TGTGCCAGCAGTTTAGGACGGGGGCCAACCTACGAGCAGTACTTC. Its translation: CASSLGRGPTYEQYF.